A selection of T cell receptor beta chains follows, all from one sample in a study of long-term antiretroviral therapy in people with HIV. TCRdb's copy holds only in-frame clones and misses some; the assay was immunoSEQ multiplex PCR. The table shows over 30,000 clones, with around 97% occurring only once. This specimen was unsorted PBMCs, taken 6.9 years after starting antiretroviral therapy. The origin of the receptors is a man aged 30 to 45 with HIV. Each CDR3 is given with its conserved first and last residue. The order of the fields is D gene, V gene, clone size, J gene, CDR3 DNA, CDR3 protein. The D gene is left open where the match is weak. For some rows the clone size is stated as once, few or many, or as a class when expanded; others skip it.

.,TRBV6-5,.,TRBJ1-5,TGTGCCAGCACCAGGGGTAGCAATCAGCCCCAGCATTTT,CASTRGSNQPQHF
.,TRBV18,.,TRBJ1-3,TGTGCCAGCTCACCACGACACCTGGACAGCTCTGGAAACACCATATATTTT,CASSPRHLDSSGNTIYF
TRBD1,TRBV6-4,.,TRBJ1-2,TGTGCCAGCAGCCGGGACAGGAACTATGGCTACACCTTC,CASSRDRNYGYTF
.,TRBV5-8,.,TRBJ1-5,TGTGCCAGCAGCCGTAGCAGAGGTCTTTATAGCAATCAGCCCCAGCATTTT,CASSRSRGLYSNQPQHF
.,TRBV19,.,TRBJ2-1,TGTGCCAGTAGTATTATTGCGACTGACTCCTACAATGAGCAGTTCTTC,CASSIIATDSYNEQFF
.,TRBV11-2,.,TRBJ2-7,TGTGCCAGCAGCTTAGACGACCGCGAGTACTTC,CASSLDDREYF
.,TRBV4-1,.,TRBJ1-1,TGCGCCAGCAGCTCCCGGGGGGCTGATACTGAAGCTTTCTTT,CASSSRGADTEAFF
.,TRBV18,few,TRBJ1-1,TGTGCCAGCTCCCTAACGCAGGGGAACACTGAAGCTTTCTTT,CASSLTQGNTEAFF
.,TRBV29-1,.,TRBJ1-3,TGCAGCGTTACCGGGTACTCTGGAAACACCATATATTTT,CSVTGYSGNTIYF
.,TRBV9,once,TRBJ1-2,TGTGCCAGCAGCGGGGGTCGGAGTGGCTACACCTTC,CASSGGRSGYTF
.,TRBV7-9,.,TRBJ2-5,TGTGCCAGCAGCCAAGGCCCACAAGAGACCCAGTACTTC,CASSQGPQETQYF
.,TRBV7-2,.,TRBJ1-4,TGTGCCAGCAGCATAAACCCGGGGCAGGGAAATGAAAAACTGTTTTTT,CASSINPGQGNEKLFF
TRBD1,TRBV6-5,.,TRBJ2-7,TGTGCCTCGGGCAGCGGGACAGGGGTCGAGCAGTACTTC,CASGSGTGVEQYF
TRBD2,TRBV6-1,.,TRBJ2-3,TGTGCCAGCAGTGCGCTAGCGGGAGGGGGGGATACGCAGTATTTT,CASSALAGGGDTQYF
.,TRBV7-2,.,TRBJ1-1,TGTGCCAGCAGCTTATTCGGGGGGGACACTGAAGCTTTCTTT,CASSLFGGDTEAFF
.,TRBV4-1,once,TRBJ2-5,TGCGCCAGCAGCCAAGATTTGGAAGAGACCCAGTACTTC,CASSQDLEETQYF
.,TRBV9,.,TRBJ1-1,TGTGCCAGCAGCGTAGTGCCCAGCCAGATTGGCACTGAAGCTTTCTTT,CASSVVPSQIGTEAFF
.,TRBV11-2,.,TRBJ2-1,TGTGCCAGCAGCGACAACTCCTACAATGAGCAGTTCTTC,CASSDNSYNEQFF
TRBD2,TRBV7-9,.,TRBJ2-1,TGTGCCAGCAGCTTAATTAGCCGGGAGGGTGAGCAGTTCTTC,CASSLISREGEQFF